Sequencing of this T cell receptor beta chain was carried out in a study of T cell repertoires in ileal Crohn's disease. Study as a whole: Around 37% were active smokers at surgery; median disease duration was around 7.9 years. Operated complications were stricturing disease (roughly 60%) and penetrating disease (approximately 39%). The study, taken as a whole, reports: Sorted CD8 T cells held more high-frequency clones than CD4. Clonal expansions were more frequent in active smokers than non-smokers at surgery.

Time point defined: neoterminal ileum biopsy at postoperative endoscopy, about 6 months after surgery. As concerns this clone: What it recognizes is unknown.

Using immunoSEQ multiplex PCR, the repertoire was profiled, and TCRdb retains in-frame clones only, with some absent. The profile shows more than 10,000 clones, around 75% of them singletons. CDR3 length: 16 amino acids. The germline V gene has CDR1 SGHDT and CDR2 YYEEEE. The germline V and J ends were trimmed by 5 bases and 2 bases, with 17 bases remaining between them. This clonotype was obtained from an adult with Crohn's disease. The chain links TRBV5-6 to TRBJ1-3; unclear D gene. Sequences were obtained from ileal tissue. CDR3 coding DNA: TGTGCCAGCAGTCGTTTGCGAGTTTTGGCTGGAAACACCATATATTTT. This gives the protein CASSRLRVLAGNTIYF.